These 19 T cell receptor beta chains were all obtained from the same sample, sequenced in a study of response to subunit inactivated influenza vaccine. TCRdb passed the RT-PCR reads through MiXCR, listing each CDR3 protein once. The repertoire consists of 150,000 to 200,000 distinct CDR3 sequences, with less than 15% occurring once and the leading ten covering over 25%. These data also formed part of another study, on T cells expressing NK-cell markers. From that second work: The cDNA for TCR beta came from 5'RACE template switching with UMIs.

The specimen was CD8+ T cells sorted from PBMCs, collected about 13 days after vaccination. Every receptor here comes from a man aged 50 to 60 who received an inactivated influenza vaccine.

This chain links TRBV21-1 with TRBJ2-5; TRBD2 is the table's D call and was not checked against the DNA. TRBV21-1 is a pseudogene. The CDR3 length is 17 residues. CDR3 loop: CASSLRPGLRGTGTQYF. CDR3 DNA: TGTGCCAGCAGCTTACGACCGGGACTCAGAGGAACAGGGACCCAGTACTTC.

V gene TRBV11-1 combines with J gene TRBJ2-7, with 10 nucleotides matching TRBD1. V was pared by 4 bases and J by 2 bases, with 14 bases of the junction left unmatched. The CDR3 runs to 18 residues. Germline CDR1 SGHAT, CDR2 FQDESV (reference sequence). CDR3 in DNA: TGTGCCAGCAGCTGGACAATATCTGACAGGGGGCTTCCCTACGAGCAGTACTTC. It codes for CASSWTISDRGLPYEQYF.

The rearrangement uses TRBV7-9 and TRBJ2-1; 9 bases line up with TRBD1. Germline V gene lookup returns CDR1 SEHNR and CDR2 FQNEAQ (reference sequence). Germline trimming cut 5 bases from V and 7 bases from J; bases unmatched to any gene: 6. The CDR3 consists of 14 residues. The CDR3 sequence is CASSAGTGWNEQFF. The CDR3 DNA reads as TGTGCCAGCAGCGCCGGGACAGGGTGGAATGAGCAGTTCTTC.

This rearrangement joins TRBV27 to TRBJ2-7; D not certain. This CDR3 is built from 14 residues. Trimming pared 11 bases from V and 2 bases from J, leaving 19 bases between. Germline V CDR1 and CDR2: MNHEY, SMNVEV (reference sequence). The CDR3, as DNA: TGTGCCTGTGGTGGTCCAGGAGAGCCCTACGAGCAGTACTTC. Its translation: CACGGPGEPYEQYF.

The V call is TRBV7-9, the J call TRBJ2-5, with D perhaps TRBD1 or TRBD2 (5 bases each). The CDR3 consists of 14 residues. Deletions cut 4 bases from V and 3 bases from J, with 12 bases between. The germline gives CDR1 SEHNR, CDR2 FQNEAQ (reference sequence). The DNA for the CDR3 is TGTGCCAGCAGCTCTCCCTTGGGGGAAGAGACCCAGTACTTC. This translates into CASSSPLGEETQYF.

This clonotype has more than one count but fewer than ten. The genes are TRBV27 and TRBJ2-2, with D hard to call. CDR1 is MNHEY and CDR2 is SMNVEV in the germline V gene (reference sequence). Trimming pared 0 bases from V and 6 bases from J, leaving 11 bases between. The CDR3 totals 15 residues. DNA for the CDR3: TGTGCCAGCAGTTTATCTCTTTCCGGGTCCGGGGAGCTGTTTTTT. This sequence encodes CASSLSLSGSGELFF.

This sequence joins TRBV6-2 or TRBV6-3 and TRBJ2-6; no firm D call. V was pared by 0 bases and J by 0 bases, with 21 bases between. Germline values: CDR1 MNHEY, CDR2 SVGEGT. The CDR3 covers 21 residues. The CDR3, as DNA: TGTGCCAGCAGTTACTCGAGGCGAACGCACCTCTTTAGCTCTGGGGCCAACGTCCTGACTTTC. Encoded protein: CASSYSRRTHLFSSGANVLTF.

This clonotype was detected many times. The J gene is TRBJ2-5, the V gene TRBV29-1; tentative D call: TRBD1 (6 bases). Germline values: CDR1 SQVTM, CDR2 ANQGSEA. The V end lost 6 bases, the J end lost 6 bases, and 23 bases lay between the germline ends. This CDR3 contains 15 residues. The CDR3 coding sequence is TGCAGCGTCCTTCAGGCGGACAGTGGATCGAAGACCCAGTACTTC. Amino acid sequence: CSVLQADSGSKTQYF.

In this sample, this clonotype turned up a few times. This chain connects TRBV11-2 to TRBJ2-7; D gene uncertain. Germline values: CDR1 SGHAT, CDR2 FQNNGV. The CDR3 runs 16 residues. With 0 bases removed from V and 4 bases from J, the gap between germline ends came to 16 bases. This CDR3 reads CASSLERTPSPYEQYF. Written as DNA, the CDR3 is TGTGCCAGCAGCTTAGAACGTACACCCTCCCCTTACGAGCAGTACTTC. The whole variable domain, filled in from reference TRBV11-2 and TRBJ2-7, reads EAGVAQSPRYKIIEKRQSVAFWCNPISGHATLYWYQQILGQGPKLLIQFQNNGVVDDSQLPKDRFSAERLKGVDSTLKIQPAKLEDSAVYLCASSLERTPSPYEQYFGPGTRLTVT.

This clonotype was observed a handful of times. The chain combines TRBV29-1 with TRBJ2-5; 11 nucleotides align to TRBD1. The V segment lost 3 bases and the J segment 4 bases; nucleotides outside the gene matches: 4. The CDR3 runs to 14 residues. The germline CDR1 and CDR2 sequences are SQVTM and ANQGSEA. Written as DNA, the CDR3 is TGCAGCGTTGAGGACAGGGGGCAAGGAGAGACCCAGTACTTC. It translates to CSVEDRGQGETQYF.

This clonotype was observed a few times. The V call is TRBV15, the J call TRBJ2-1; 7 bases fit TRBD2. V gave up 5 bases and J gave up 0 bases; unmatched junction bases: 4. The CDR3 contains 15 residues. Germline V gene sequence: CDR1 LNHNV, CDR2 YYDKDF (reference sequence). The CDR3 sequence is CATSDRGSSYNEQFF. CDR3 nucleotides: TGTGCCACCAGCGACCGCGGGAGCTCCTACAATGAGCAGTTCTTC.

There are a few counts of this clonotype. The V gene is TRBV7-9, the J gene TRBJ1-1; 7 bases are shared with TRBD1. CDR3 length: 14 amino acids. V lost 2 bases and J lost 5; bases outside the gene matches: 5. Germline CDR1 and CDR2: SEHNR and FQNEAQ (reference sequence). CDR3 DNA: TGTGCCAGCAGCTTAAAGTCAGGGGGGACTGAAGCTTTCTTT. Translated: CASSLKSGGTEAFF.

The J gene is TRBJ2-7, the V gene TRBV11-2; either TRBD1 or TRBD2 may fit D (5 bases each). The CDR3 length is 16 residues. Germline V gives CDR1 SGHAT, CDR2 FQNNGV. V dropped 0 bases and J dropped 4 bases, with 16 bases sitting between them. The CDR3 bases are TGTGCCAGCAGCTTAGATCTTACACCATGGGGGTACGAGCAGTACTTC. Protein: CASSLDLTPWGYEQYF.

The V and J genes are TRBV5-1 and TRBJ2-3, with no clear D. The CDR3 is 14 residues long. The ends were cut back, 0 bases at V and 5 bases at J, with 10 bases in the middle. Looked up from germline, CDR1 is SGHRS and CDR2 is YFSETQ. The CDR3 loop is CASSLAHVGDTQYF. CDR3 sequence (DNA): TGCGCCAGCAGCTTGGCCCATGTGGGAGATACGCAGTATTTT. The full variable domain, rest sourced from reference TRBV5-1 and TRBJ2-3, is KAGVTQTPRYLIKTRGQQVTLSCSPISGHRSVSWYQQTPGQGLQFLFEYFSETQRNKGNFPGRFSGRQFSNSRSEMNVSTLELGDSALYLCASSLAHVGDTQYFGPGTRLTVL.

V is TRBV14 and J is TRBJ1-1; D is undetermined. The V end lost 4 bases, the J end lost 5 bases, and 11 bases lay between the germline ends. The CDR3 contains 13 residues. The V gene's germline CDR1 is SGHDN and CDR2 FVKESK. CDR3 loop: CASSPWEGTEAFF. The CDR3 DNA reads TGTGCCAGCAGCCCATGGGAGGGTACTGAAGCTTTCTTT.

This clonotype was seen ten or more times. The chain recombines TRBV12-3 or TRBV12-4 with TRBJ2-3; 7 nucleotides agree with TRBD2. The CDR3 runs 13 residues. J gave up 5 bases and V 7 bases, and 6 bases lay outside the gene matches. This CDR3 reads CASIHTSEDTQYF. CDR3 nucleotide sequence: TGTGCCAGCATTCATACTAGCGAAGATACGCAGTATTTT.

The chain recombines TRBV9 with TRBJ2-7, with no clear D. Germline loops: CDR1 SGDLS, CDR2 YYNGEE. The CDR3 is made up of 13 amino acids. Between the trimmed V and J ends, which lost 2 bases and 6 bases, there was a span of 12 bases. CDR3 residues: CASSVEGYGEQYF. The CDR3 DNA reads as TGTGCCAGCAGCGTGGAAGGATACGGCGAGCAGTACTTC. The variable domain in full, completed from reference TRBV9 and TRBJ2-7, reads DSGVTQTPKHLITATGQRVTLRCSPRSGDLSVYWYQQSLDQGLQFLIQYYNGEERAKGNILERFSAQQFPDLHSELNLSSLELGDSALYFCASSVEGYGEQYFGPGTRLTVT.

V is TRBV6-2 or TRBV6-3 and J is TRBJ2-1; no clear D gene. The CDR3 runs 15 residues. Germline lookup yields CDR1 MNHEY and CDR2 SVGEGT. V gave up 6 bases and J gave up 4 bases, with 16 bases separating them. CDR3 amino acids: CASSDFWEGYNEQFF. CDR3 nucleotide sequence: TGTGCCAGCAGCGACTTTTGGGAAGGGTACAATGAGCAGTTCTTC.

The CDR3 here is CASSQEVRYNEQFF. The CDR3 region has the DNA TGCGCCAGCAGCCAAGAGGTACGGTACAATGAGCAGTTCTTC. This sequence joins TRBV4-3 and TRBJ2-1; no firm D call. This CDR3 region has 14 residues. From germline, CDR1 is LGHNA and CDR2 YSLEER. V lost 0 bases, J lost 4 bases, and 7 bases lay in between.